The 16 T cell receptor beta chains below all came from one sample that was sequenced in a study of regulatory T cells in long-lasting Graves disease (dated by TCRdb to the early 2020s). What the time point label conveys for this sample: newly diagnosed GD, antithyroid drugs for less than 3 months. For both TCR sequencing and RNA sequencing, RNA was extracted from PBMCs using TRIzol. The receptor library was made with multiplex PCR. The listed sequencing device is Illumina HiSeq 4000. CDR3 regions were amplified by Arm-PCR with iRepertoire HTBI primers to construct TCR beta libraries. TCRdb cleaned the public reads at Q25 with fastp, built clones with MiXCR and kept in-frame beta chains. Rows are combined by CDR3 protein, so each entry shows the most common genes and DNA. The sample table records about 240,000 distinct CDR3 sequences; roughly 21% of these occur just once. Roughly 13% of the sample is in the top ten clones.

The source material was peripheral blood mononuclear cells (PBMCs), sampled at new diagnosis, from a patient treated with antithyroid drugs. These receptors originate from a female donor with Graves disease.

Many counts were recorded for this clonotype. The chain has TRBV7-2 and TRBJ1-5, with 7 bases identical to TRBD1. This CDR3 region has 16 residues. Unmatched junction bases numbered 10, after V lost 5 bases and J lost 3 bases. Germline values: CDR1 SGHTA, CDR2 FQGNSA. The CDR3 sequence: CASSLGIGGLNQPQHF. The DNA of the CDR3 is TGTGCCAGCAGCCTGGGGATAGGGGGCCTCAATCAGCCCCAGCATTTT.

The chain combines TRBV6-1 with TRBJ1-1; the D gene is possibly TRBD1 (5 bases). In germline, CDR1 is MNHNS, CDR2 SASEGT. The CDR3 consists of 14 residues. Trimming took 6 bases from V and 7 from J, leaving 18 bases between them. Here the CDR3 DNA reads TGTGCCAGCAGCCCTCGTGGGGGACTCAATGAAGCTTTCTTT. Protein product: CASSPRGGLNEAFF.

This clonotype was seen at least ten times. The chain uses TRBV5-1 and TRBJ2-1; D gene unclear. Germline V gives CDR1 SGHRS, CDR2 YFSETQ. Between the trimmed V and J ends, which lost 5 bases and 0 bases, there was a span of 9 bases. CDR3 size: 14 residues. The CDR3 DNA sequence: TGCGCCAGCAGTCCTCAGACCTCCTACAATGAGCAGTTCTTC. Residues: CASSPQTSYNEQFF.

The chain joins TRBV18 to TRBJ1-6; D possibly corresponds to TRBD1 (5 bases). This CDR3 spans 14 amino acids. Trimming removed 2 bases from V and 9 bases from J, with 11 bases in between. The V gene's germline CDR1 is KGHSH and CDR2 LQKENI. The chain's CDR3 is CASSPGGDGSPLHF. For the CDR3, the DNA is TGTGCCAGCTCACCAGGCGGGGACGGTTCACCCCTCCACTTT.

This clonotype has a handful of counts. The rearrangement links TRBV7-2 to TRBJ1-2; TRBD1 might be the D (5 bases). Trimming stripped 4 bases from V and 4 bases from J, with 13 bases between. The CDR3 has 14 amino acids. CDR1 and CDR2 from the germline V gene are SGHTA and FQGNSA. As DNA, the CDR3 is TGTGCCAGCAGCTCGCCGGGACGGCCCTATGGCTACACCTTC. Translating it yields CASSSPGRPYGYTF.

This clonotype was seen at least ten times. V and J are TRBV7-2 and TRBJ2-1, with a possible D match to TRBD2 (6 bases). CDR3 length: 17 residues. Germline-derived CDR1 and CDR2 are SGHTA and FQGNSA. Trimming took 7 bases from V and 0 from J, leaving 19 bases between them. CDR3 loop: CASNFPERASSYNEQFF. CDR3 nucleotides: TGTGCCAGCAACTTCCCAGAGCGGGCCAGCTCCTACAATGAGCAGTTCTTC. Filled out from reference TRBV7-2 and TRBJ2-1, the complete variable domain reads GAGVSQSPSNKVTEKGKDVELRCDPISGHTALYWYRQSLGQGLEFLIYFQGNSAPDKSGLPSDRFSAERTGGSVSTLTIQRTQQEDSAVYLCASNFPERASSYNEQFFGPGTRLTVL.

This sequence joins TRBV4-3 and TRBJ1-4, with 10 bases lining up with TRBD1. The trim removed 0 bases at V and 10 bases at J, leaving 11 bases unmatched. Germline lookup yields CDR1 LGHNA and CDR2 YSLEER. The CDR3 consists of 17 residues. CDR3 residues: CASSQDHVGDRGGKLFF. The DNA of the CDR3 is TGCGCCAGCAGCCAAGATCACGTTGGGGACAGGGGAGGAAAACTGTTTTTT.

The sample holds a few counts of this clonotype. CDR3 DNA: TGTGCCAGCAGTCAGTCTAGGGGCGGGGGGGTCAATGAGCAGTTCTTC. Protein sequence: CASSQSRGGGVNEQFF. The rearrangement uses TRBV6-1 and TRBJ2-1; the match to TRBD2 covers 9 bases. Germline CDR1 MNHNS, CDR2 SASEGT. The junction had 11 bases not matched to a gene; V was cut back by 5 bases and J by 6 bases. The CDR3 is 16 residues long.

This clonotype occurred many times. V is TRBV30 and J is TRBJ1-2, with TRBD1 identical over 7 bases. The CDR3 spans 14 residues. Germline CDR1 is GTSNPN and CDR2 is SVGIG (reference sequence). The V gene end was trimmed by 7 bases and the J gene end by 2 bases; junction bases not matched to a gene: 10. CDR3 region: CASRRTGQNYGYTF. CDR3 DNA: TGTGCCTCCCGACGGACAGGACAAAACTATGGCTACACCTTC. The full variable domain, with the rest looked up from reference TRBV30 and TRBJ1-2, is SQTIHQWPATLVQPVGSPLSLECTVEGTSNPNLYWYRQAAGRGLQLLFYSVGIGQISSEVPQNLSASRPQDRQFILSSKKLLLSDSGFYLCASRRTGQNYGYTFGSGTRLTVV.

The V gene is TRBV4-3, the J gene TRBJ2-1, with 9 bases matching TRBD2. The CDR3 covers 21 residues. V dropped 0 bases and J dropped 0; count of bases not matched to a gene: 15. Germline V gene sequence: CDR1 LGHNA, CDR2 YSLEER. The CDR3 is CASSQDSLAGPHHSSYNEQFF. The CDR3 coding sequence is TGCGCCAGCAGCCAAGATTCCCTAGCGGGACCCCACCATTCCTCCTACAATGAGCAGTTCTTC.

As for this clonotype: This clone may be a read error of a much larger clone one base away. The genes are TRBV20-1 and TRBJ2-7; no reliable D call. The germline CDR1 and CDR2 sequences are DFQATT and SNEGSKA (reference sequence). This CDR3 is built from 13 residues. CDR3 DNA sequence: TGCAGTCCGGGCCGACGAGAGCCCTACAAGCAGTACTTC. It encodes CSPGRREPYKQYF.

The sample holds many counts of this clonotype. The genes are TRBV5-1 and TRBJ2-7, with D perhaps matching TRBD1 (6 bases). This CDR3 contains 15 residues. The V gene's germline CDR1 is SGHRS and CDR2 YFSETQ. Between the trimmed V and J ends, which lost 7 bases and 4 bases, there was a span of 21 bases. The chain's CDR3 is CASRNYWAGEYEQYF. For the CDR3, the DNA is TGCGCCAGCCGCAATTATTGGGCAGGGGAGTACGAGCAGTACTTC.

The table lists this clonotype with many counts. This rearrangement joins TRBV19 to TRBJ1-5, with 7 positions matching TRBD1. The CDR3 extends over 15 amino acids. The J segment lost 3 bases and the V segment lost 3 bases, leaving 5 bases of the junction unmatched. CDR1 and CDR2 (germline): LNHDA, SQIVND (reference sequence). Here the CDR3 DNA reads TGTGCCAGTAGTATGGTGGGGACAGTCAATCAGCCCCAGCATTTT. This codes for CASSMVGTVNQPQHF.

This clonotype was detected ten times or more. The chain joins TRBV11-2 to TRBJ2-7; tentatively, D is TRBD1 (6 bases). Trimming removed 5 bases at V and 4 bases at J, with 12 bases between. CDR3 length: 13 amino acids. Germline loops: CDR1 SGHAT, CDR2 FQNNGV. Here the CDR3 DNA reads TGTGCCAGCAGCACTCGGACAGCTTACGAGCAGTACTTC. Its protein product is CASSTRTAYEQYF.

The chain is built from TRBV27 and TRBJ1-4; no reliable D call. The CDR3 has 11 amino acids. Germline CDR1 and CDR2: MNHEY and SMNVEV (reference sequence). V shed 6 bases and J shed 11 bases, with 10 bases lying between them. Written as DNA, the CDR3 is TGTGCCAGCAGAGCCTTCGGGAAACTGTTTTTT. Its translation: CASRAFGKLFF. Full variable domain (missing parts from reference TRBV27 and TRBJ1-4): EAQVTQNPRYLITVTGKKLTVTCSQNMNHEYMSWYRQDPGLGLRQIYYSMNVEVTDKGDVPEGYKVSRKEKRNFPLILESPSPNQTSLYFCASRAFGKLFFGSGTQLSVL.

This clonotype was observed many times. The gene calls are TRBV10-3 and TRBJ2-1; 9 nucleotides agree with TRBD1. Germline trimming cut 3 bases from V and 2 bases from J; bases unmatched to any gene: 2. Germline CDR1 ENHRY, CDR2 SYGVKD. CDR3 length: 15 amino acids. This CDR3 reads CAISDGTGPYNEQFF. Here the CDR3 DNA reads TGTGCCATCAGTGACGGGACAGGGCCCTACAATGAGCAGTTCTTC.